One and the same sample provided the 5 T cell receptor beta chains below, sequenced in a study of HIV-infected patients and healthy controls. TCRdb analysed the 5' RACE reads with MiXCR anew, one entry per CDR3 protein. The table has more than 15,000 distinct CDR3 sequences, around 20% seen once. Sequencing input: CD8+ T cells from blood. The receptors derive from a human donor in good health.

This clonotype has ten or more counts. This chain connects TRBV28 to TRBJ2-1, with 10 bases that match TRBD2. The germline V gene encodes CDR1 MDHEN and CDR2 SYDVKM. The CDR3 extends over 16 amino acids. The junction had 2 bases not matched to a gene; V was cut back by 3 bases and J by 0 bases. For the CDR3, the DNA is TGTGCCAGCAGTTTGGCTAGCGGGAGCTCCTACAATGAGCAGTTCTTC. This sequence encodes CASSLASGSSYNEQFF.

This chain uses TRBV30 with TRBJ2-1; 8 positions agree with TRBD2. This CDR3 region has 15 residues. V dropped 0 bases and J dropped 2; count of bases not matched to a gene: 3. Germline V gene sequence: CDR1 GTSNPN, CDR2 SVGIG (reference sequence). CDR3 sequence reads: CAWSVSGTPYNEQFF. CDR3 nucleotide sequence: TGTGCCTGGAGTGTTAGCGGGACCCCCTACAATGAGCAGTTCTTC.

In its sample, this clonotype was seen a few times. The chain combines TRBV19 with TRBJ2-5, with 7 bases aligning to TRBD1. Germline V gene lookup returns CDR1 LNHDA and CDR2 SQIVND (reference sequence). The CDR3 extends over 18 amino acids. V shed 9 bases and J 0 bases; nucleotides not matched to a gene: 19. CDR3 residues: CASQSRDSDTTYQETQYF. CDR3 DNA sequence: TGTGCCAGCCAAAGCCGGGACAGCGATACAACGTACCAAGAGACCCAGTACTTC.

The genes are TRBV6-5 and TRBJ2-5; tentatively, D is TRBD2 (5 bases). The CDR3 is 15 amino acids. Trimming removed 0 bases at V and 9 bases at J, with 17 bases between. The germline V gene has CDR1 MNHEY and CDR2 SVGAGI. Here the CDR3 reads CASSYSASGKRPQYF. DNA for the CDR3: TGTGCCAGCAGTTACTCGGCCAGCGGTAAACGTCCCCAGTACTTC.

The chain combines TRBV2 with TRBJ2-1, with D maybe TRBD2 (6 bases). V lost 3 bases and J lost 0, with 9 bases in between. The CDR3 has 15 residues. Germline CDR1 is SNHLY and CDR2 is FYNNEI. The CDR3 nucleotides read TGTGCCAGCAGTGACGGGGGAGACTCCTACAATGAGCAGTTCTTC. The encoded protein is CASSDGGDSYNEQFF.